This entry lists 22 T cell receptor beta chains sequenced from one sample in a study of a mutant IDH1 vaccine in newly diagnosed glioma. Their specific antigens are unknown. Sequencing used immunoSEQ multiplex PCR; TCRdb keeps in-frame clones, though not all of them. The sample has 45,000 or so clones, approximately 81% seen once. Described time point: week 35, safety follow-up. Every single dose of the vaccine, 300 ug of mutant IDH1 20-mer peptide, came with topical imiquimod. This specimen was PBMCs, taken from a glioma patient whose treatment included an IDH1 peptide vaccine. The receptor source for this set is a middle-aged woman with glioma. Some clones in this sample may be carry-over from other donors' samples.

On this clone: The junction departs from germline at one end; a sequencing error may be responsible. The rearrangement uses TRBV7-7 and TRBJ1-1, with TRBD1 identical over 8 bases. CDR1 and CDR2 (germline): SSHAT, FNYEAQ (reference sequence). The CDR3 length is 15 residues. CDR3 amino acids: CASSPGQGYWTEAFF. The CDR3 DNA reads as TGTGCTAGCAGCCCCGGACAGGGATATTGGACTGAAGCTTTCTTT.

J is TRBJ2-3 and V is TRBV19; D is undetermined. Trimming took off 5 bases at V and 6 bases at J, with 6 bases between the two ends. Per germline, CDR1 LNHDA and CDR2 SQIVND (reference sequence). The CDR3 runs 11 residues. The CDR3 DNA sequence: TGTGCCAGTAGTGTGAGGGATACGCAGTATTTT. Its translation: CASSVRDTQYF.

The J gene is TRBJ1-5, the V gene TRBV27; possibly TRBD1 for D (5 bases). Germline V gene sequence: CDR1 MNHEY, CDR2 SMNVEV (reference sequence). This CDR3 is built from 18 residues. V shed 3 bases and J shed 1 base, with 19 bases lying between them. The CDR3 DNA is TGTGCCAGCAGTTTCCGACTCCGGGACCGAGGGAGCAATCAGCCCCAGCATTTT. It encodes CASSFRLRDRGSNQPQHF.

The V gene is TRBV2, the J gene TRBJ1-2; D may be TRBD1 (5 bases). The CDR3 is 14 residues long. CDR1 SNHLY and CDR2 FYNNEI come from the germline V gene. The germline V and J ends were trimmed by 8 bases and 8 bases, with 21 bases remaining between them. CDR3 in DNA: TGTGCCAGCGGGGTAAGCAGGCTCCAGGGCGGCTACACCTTC. Translated, it gives CASGVSRLQGGYTF.

This chain links TRBV28 with TRBJ1-4; unclear D gene. CDR1 and CDR2 from the germline V gene are MDHEN and SYDVKM. The V end was cut by 5 bases, the J end by 8 bases, with 9 bases between. The CDR3 is 12 amino acids. CDR3 bases: TGTGCCAGCAGTCCCAGGCCAGAAAAACTGTTTTTT. The encoded protein is CASSPRPEKLFF.

The chain has TRBV9 and TRBJ2-3; 8 bases align to TRBD2. This CDR3 has 16 residues. Per germline, CDR1 SGDLS and CDR2 YYNGEE. V lost 3 bases, J lost 1 base, and 7 bases stayed unmatched. The CDR3 protein is CASSGRAGGRTDTQYF. For the CDR3, the DNA is TGTGCCAGCAGCGGGCGGGCGGGAGGCCGCACAGATACGCAGTATTTT.

This chain links TRBV19 with TRBJ1-5; unclear D gene. The V gene's germline CDR1 is LNHDA and CDR2 SQIVND (reference sequence). This CDR3 region has 13 residues. V was pared by 4 bases and J by 3 bases, with 7 bases between. Written as DNA, the CDR3 is TGTGCCAGTAGTAGGAGGTACAATCAGCCCCAGCATTTT. Translating gives CASSRRYNQPQHF.

This chain connects TRBV7-9 to TRBJ2-2; D remains ambiguous. The CDR3 totals 12 residues. The germline V and J ends were trimmed by 3 bases and 4 bases, with 3 bases remaining between them. Germline lookup yields CDR1 SEHNR and CDR2 FQNEAQ (reference sequence). The CDR3 spells CASSFPTGELFF. CDR3 sequence (DNA): TGTGCCAGCAGCTTTCCCACCGGGGAGCTGTTTTTT.

V is TRBV6-5 and J is TRBJ2-1; the D gene is possibly TRBD2 (6 bases). This CDR3 comprises 14 residues. Germline V CDR1 and CDR2: MNHEY, SVGAGI. Trimming took off 6 bases at V and 5 bases at J, with 14 bases between the two ends. The CDR3 sequence: CASSTGLQNNEQFF. The CDR3 DNA sequence: TGTGCCAGCAGCACGGGACTCCAAAACAATGAGCAGTTCTTC.

The CDR3 region is CASSSWGASYEQYF. CDR3 DNA sequence: TGTGCCAGTAGCAGCTGGGGGGCTTCCTACGAGCAGTACTTC. The chain couples TRBV19 to TRBJ2-7; TRBD1 or TRBD2 may be the D gene (6 bases each). The germline V and J ends were trimmed by 6 bases and 1 base, with 13 bases remaining between them. The germline gives CDR1 LNHDA, CDR2 SQIVND (reference sequence). The CDR3 contains 14 residues.

J is TRBJ2-7 and V is TRBV4-1, with a weak D call TRBD2 (6 bases). V lost 1 base, J lost 3 bases, and 10 bases lay in between. CDR3 length: 14 amino acids. Germline values: CDR1 MGHRA, CDR2 YSYEKL. In DNA form, the CDR3 reads TGCGCCAGCAGCCAAGGGGGAGGTAACTACGAGCAGTACTTC. Its translation: CASSQGGGNYEQYF.

The V call is TRBV4-2, the J call TRBJ1-4; the D is unclear. V was shortened by 2 bases and J by 0 bases, with 10 bases between the two germline ends. The CDR3 totals 16 residues. CDR1 LGHNA and CDR2 YNFKEQ come from the germline V gene. The CDR3 sequence is CASSQPTQATNEKLFF. CDR3 nucleotides: TGTGCCAGCAGCCAACCCACTCAGGCAACTAATGAAAAACTGTTTTTT.

The V gene is TRBV9, the J gene TRBJ1-5, with D unresolved. The CDR3 consists of 12 residues. The ends were cut back, 3 bases at V and 6 bases at J, with 7 bases in the middle. Per the germline V gene, CDR1 is SGDLS and CDR2 is YYNGEE. The CDR3 reads CASSGGSQPQHF. Here the CDR3 DNA reads TGTGCCAGCAGCGGAGGCAGTCAGCCCCAGCATTTT.

As DNA, the CDR3 is TGTGCCAGCAGCCCCGGGGGAGGCGACACTGCTCAGCCCCAGCATTTT. Translated: CASSPGGGDTAQPQHF. This sequence joins TRBV7-6 and TRBJ1-5, with a possible D match to TRBD1 (5 bases). This CDR3 comprises 16 residues. Trimming stripped 5 bases from V and 6 bases from J, with 20 bases between. CDR1 and CDR2 (germline): SGHVS, FNYEAQ. Variable domain in full (rest from reference TRBV7-6 and TRBJ1-5): GAGVSQSPRYKVTKRGQDVALRCDPISGHVSLYWYRQALGQGPEFLTYFNYEAQQDKSGLPNDRFSAERPEGSISTLTIQRTEQRDSAMYRCASSPGGGDTAQPQHFGDGTRLSIL.

The chain combines TRBV7-2 with TRBJ1-5; the D gene is possibly TRBD1 (6 bases). V lost 6 bases and J lost 4, with 16 bases in between. Germline V CDR1 and CDR2: SGHTA, FQGNSA. CDR3 size: 15 residues. DNA of the CDR3: TGTGCCAGCAGTAGGGCCGGGGGGGCGAATCAGCCCCAGCATTTT. Protein product: CASSRAGGANQPQHF.

Sample share makes this clone medium-sized. The chain joins TRBV10-3 to TRBJ2-2; D perhaps matches TRBD2 (6 bases). This CDR3 region has 15 residues. V lost 4 bases and J lost 6, with 15 bases in between. Germline V gene data show CDR1 as ENHRY and CDR2 as SYGVKD. CDR3 sequence: CAISVVASESGELFF. In nucleotides, the CDR3 is TGTGCCATCAGTGTCGTTGCTAGCGAATCCGGGGAGCTGTTTTTT.

V gene TRBV6-4 combines with J gene TRBJ1-1; a possible D gene is TRBD1 (5 bases). Per germline, CDR1 MRHNA and CDR2 SNTAGT. Trimming stripped 8 bases from V and 1 base from J, with 8 bases between. The CDR3 is 12 residues long. CDR3 DNA sequence: TGTGCCAGCCGGGACGGGAACACTGAAGCTTTCTTT. It codes for CASRDGNTEAFF.

CDR3 amino acids: CASSQVGAYNEQFF. The CDR3 DNA sequence: TGCGCCAGCAGCCAGGTAGGGGCCTACAATGAGCAGTTCTTC. The chain joins TRBV5-1 to TRBJ2-1; possible D gene TRBD1, 5 bases. The CDR3 consists of 14 residues. Deletions cut 4 bases from V and 2 bases from J, with 10 bases between. Looked up from germline, CDR1 is SGHRS and CDR2 is YFSETQ.

This clone was recorded a few times. This chain joins TRBV7-9 and TRBJ2-7; D may be TRBD1 (7 bases). Trimming left V 1 base short and J 4 bases short, with 14 bases between. Germline CDR1 reads SEHNR; CDR2 reads FQNEAQ (reference sequence). This CDR3 comprises 15 residues. The CDR3 sequence is CASSLGEGAGYEQYF. CDR3 nucleotides: TGTGCCAGCAGCTTAGGAGAGGGGGCGGGGTACGAGCAGTACTTC. The variable domain in full, completed from reference TRBV7-9 and TRBJ2-7, reads DTGVSQNPRHKITKRGQNVTFRCDPISEHNRLYWYRQTLGQGPEFLTYFQNEAQLEKSRLLSDRFSAERPKGSFSTLEIQRTEQGDSAMYLCASSLGEGAGYEQYFGPGTRLTVT.

The V gene is TRBV19, the J gene TRBJ2-2; D is possibly TRBD2 (5 bases). Germline CDR1 reads LNHDA; CDR2 reads SQIVND (reference sequence). V was clipped by 3 bases and J by 5 bases, with 13 bases between them. CDR3 size: 15 residues. The CDR3, as DNA: TGTGCCAGTAGTATTGGTCACCCGGGGACCGGGGAGCTGTTTTTT. Amino acids: CASSIGHPGTGELFF. The whole variable domain, remainder taken from reference TRBV19 and TRBJ2-2, is DGGITQSPKYLFRKEGQNVTLSCEQNLNHDAMYWYRQDPGQGLRLIYYSQIVNDFQKGDIAEGYSVSREKKESFPLTVTSAQKNPTAFYLCASSIGHPGTGELFFGEGSRLTVL.

Here the CDR3 reads CASSVDGQSTDTQYF. CDR3 nucleotides: TGTGCCAGCAGCGTAGATGGACAGAGCACAGATACGCAGTATTTT. V and J are TRBV9 and TRBJ2-3; perhaps TRBD1 as D (6 bases). This CDR3 is built from 15 residues. Germline V gene lookup returns CDR1 SGDLS and CDR2 YYNGEE. V lost 0 bases and J 0 bases, leaving 8 bases between the germline ends.

By its share, this clone is medium-sized (0.01 to 0.1%). The rearrangement joins TRBV28 to TRBJ1-1; D is unclear. The CDR3 covers 15 residues. V lost 6 bases and J lost 0, with 14 bases in between. Germline V gives CDR1 MDHEN, CDR2 SYDVKM. The CDR3 loop reads CASSRPVALNTEAFF. The CDR3 nucleotides are TGTGCCAGCAGCCGCCCGGTAGCCTTGAACACTGAAGCTTTCTTT.